This TCR beta chain was sequenced for a study of cytomegalovirus exposure and HLA in healthy donors. Study outcomes and limitations: Upon later analysis, HLA-associated TCR beta chains proved more clonally expanded than other, equally common chains.

To note about this clone: The antigen is not known.

Deletions cut 3 bases from V and 1 base from J, with 11 bases between. CDR1 and CDR2 from the germline V gene are SGDLS and YYNGEE. The CDR3 has 14 residues. Amplification used 60 Vbeta primers and 13 Jbeta primers. Assay: immunoSEQ multiplex PCR; the TCRdb copy retains only in-frame clones and omits some. The sample lists 130,000 or so clones; 85% to 90% were seen once. The sequence derives from a woman aged 25 to 39 in good health and CMV-seropositive. The rearrangement links TRBV9 to TRBJ2-7; D is unclear. Sequencing was performed on PBMCs. The CDR3 here is CASSESSISYEQYF. CDR3 nucleotide sequence: TGTGCCAGCAGCGAGAGTTCGATATCCTACGAGCAGTACTTC. Based on the CDR3 plus reference TRBV9 and TRBJ2-7, the full variable domain is DSGVTQTPKHLITATGQRVTLRCSPRSGDLSVYWYQQSLDQGLQFLIQYYNGEERAKGNILERFSAQQFPDLHSELNLSSLELGDSALYFCASSESSISYEQYFGPGTRLTVT.